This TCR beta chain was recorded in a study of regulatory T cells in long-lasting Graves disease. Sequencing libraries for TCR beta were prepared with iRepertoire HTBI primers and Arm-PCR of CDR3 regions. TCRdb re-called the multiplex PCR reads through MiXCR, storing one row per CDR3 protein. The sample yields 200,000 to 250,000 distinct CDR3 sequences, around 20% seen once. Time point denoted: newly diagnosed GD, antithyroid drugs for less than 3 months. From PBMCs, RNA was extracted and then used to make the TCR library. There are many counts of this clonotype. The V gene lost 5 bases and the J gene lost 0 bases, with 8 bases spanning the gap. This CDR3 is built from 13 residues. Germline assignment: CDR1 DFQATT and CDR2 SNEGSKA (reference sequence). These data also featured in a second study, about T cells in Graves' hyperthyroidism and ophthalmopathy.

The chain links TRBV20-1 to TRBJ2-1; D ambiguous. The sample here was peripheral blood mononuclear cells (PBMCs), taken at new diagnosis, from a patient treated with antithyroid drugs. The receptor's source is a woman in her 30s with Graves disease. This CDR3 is CSARPGSYNEQFF. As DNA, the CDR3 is TGCAGTGCTCGTCCCGGCTCCTACAATGAGCAGTTCTTC.